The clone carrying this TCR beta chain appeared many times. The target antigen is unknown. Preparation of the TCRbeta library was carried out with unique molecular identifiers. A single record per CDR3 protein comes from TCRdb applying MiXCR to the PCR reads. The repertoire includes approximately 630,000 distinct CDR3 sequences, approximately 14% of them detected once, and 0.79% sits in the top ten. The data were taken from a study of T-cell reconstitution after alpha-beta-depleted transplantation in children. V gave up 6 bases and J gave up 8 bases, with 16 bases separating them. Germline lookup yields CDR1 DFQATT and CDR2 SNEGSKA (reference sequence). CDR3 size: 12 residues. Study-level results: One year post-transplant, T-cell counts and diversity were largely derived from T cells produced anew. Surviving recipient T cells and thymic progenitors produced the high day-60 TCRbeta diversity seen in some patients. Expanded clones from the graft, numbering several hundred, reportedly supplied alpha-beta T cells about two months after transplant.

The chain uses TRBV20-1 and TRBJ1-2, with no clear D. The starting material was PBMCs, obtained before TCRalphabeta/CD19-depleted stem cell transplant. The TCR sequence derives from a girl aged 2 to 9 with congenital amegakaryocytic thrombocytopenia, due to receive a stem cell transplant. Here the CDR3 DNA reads TGCAGTGCACAAACGCAGGCTATAGGCTACACCTTC. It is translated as CSAQTQAIGYTF.